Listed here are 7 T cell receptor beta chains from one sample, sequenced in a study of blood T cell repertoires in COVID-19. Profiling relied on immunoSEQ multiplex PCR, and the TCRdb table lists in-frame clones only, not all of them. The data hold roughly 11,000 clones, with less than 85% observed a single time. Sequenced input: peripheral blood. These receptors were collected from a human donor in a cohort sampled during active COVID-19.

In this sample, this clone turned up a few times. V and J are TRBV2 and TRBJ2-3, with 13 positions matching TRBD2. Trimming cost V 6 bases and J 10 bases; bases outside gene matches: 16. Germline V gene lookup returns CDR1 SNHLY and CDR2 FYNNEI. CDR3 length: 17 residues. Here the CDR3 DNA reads TGTGCCAGCAGCGGGACTAGCGGGACCTTTCTTGCGACGGCGCAGTATTTT. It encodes CASSGTSGTFLATAQYF.

DNA for the CDR3: TGTGCCAGCATTCGACAGGGGGAATACGAGCAGTACTTC. Translated: CASIRQGEYEQYF. This chain joins TRBV6-5 and TRBJ2-7, with 9 bases that match TRBD1. The germline gives CDR1 MNHEY, CDR2 SVGAGI. The J segment lost 4 bases and the V segment lost 7 bases, leaving 5 bases of the junction unmatched. The CDR3 has 13 amino acids.

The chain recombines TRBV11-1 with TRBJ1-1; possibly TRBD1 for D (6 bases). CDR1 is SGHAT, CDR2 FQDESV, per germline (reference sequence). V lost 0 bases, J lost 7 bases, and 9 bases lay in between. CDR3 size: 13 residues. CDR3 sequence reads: CASSLAGTIEAFF. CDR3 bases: TGTGCCAGCAGCTTAGCGGGGACAATTGAAGCTTTCTTT.

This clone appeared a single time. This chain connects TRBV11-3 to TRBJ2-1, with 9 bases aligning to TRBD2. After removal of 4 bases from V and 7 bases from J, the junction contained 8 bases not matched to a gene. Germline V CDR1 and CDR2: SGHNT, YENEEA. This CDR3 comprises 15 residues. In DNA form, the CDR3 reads TGTGCCAGCAGCTCACGCGGGAGGGCCTTAAATGAGCAGTTCTTC. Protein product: CASSSRGRALNEQFF.

CDR3 sequence (DNA): TGTGCCACCGCAGGGAAACGTGCTAGCACAGATACGCAGTATTTT. Its translation: CATAGKRASTDTQYF. This chain uses TRBV24-1 with TRBJ2-3; D is perhaps TRBD1 (5 bases). There are 15 residues in the CDR3. In germline, CDR1 is KGHDR, CDR2 SFDVKD. Trimming took 9 bases from V and 0 from J, leaving 15 bases between them.

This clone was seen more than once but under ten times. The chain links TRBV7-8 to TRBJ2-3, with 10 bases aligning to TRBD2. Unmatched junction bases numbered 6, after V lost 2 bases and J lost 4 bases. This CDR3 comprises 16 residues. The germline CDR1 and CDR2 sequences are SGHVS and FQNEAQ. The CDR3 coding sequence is TGTGCCAGCAGCTTAAATCAAGCGGGAGGGCCAGATACGCAGTATTTT. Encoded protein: CASSLNQAGGPDTQYF.

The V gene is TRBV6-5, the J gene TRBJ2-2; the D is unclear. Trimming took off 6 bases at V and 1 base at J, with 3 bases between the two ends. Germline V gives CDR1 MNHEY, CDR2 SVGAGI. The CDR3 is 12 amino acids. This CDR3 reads CASSRNTGELFF. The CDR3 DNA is TGTGCCAGCAGCAGGAACACCGGGGAGCTGTTTTTT.